These 23 T cell receptor beta chains came from one sample sequenced in a study of OX40 agonist ivuxolimab in advanced cancers. Assay used: immunoSEQ multiplex PCR; TCRdb lists only in-frame clones, some missing. The sample yields fewer than 80,000 clones, 85% seen once. Sequencing was performed on CD4+ or CD8+ T cells sorted from blood, taken in a trial of the OX40 agonist ivuxolimab. The receptors derive from an adult with an advanced solid tumor such as melanoma, head and neck, liver or kidney cancer.

The V gene is TRBV19, the J gene TRBJ2-7, with 8 bases lining up with TRBD1. CDR3 size: 15 residues. Germline V gene sequence: CDR1 LNHDA, CDR2 SQIVND (reference sequence). V shed 1 base and J 2 bases; nucleotides not matched to a gene: 4. CDR3 DNA sequence: TGTGCCAGTAGTATAGTGCGGACAGGGCCCTACGAGCAGTACTTC. Translation: CASSIVRTGPYEQYF. Supplemented by reference TRBV19 and TRBJ2-7, the full variable domain reads DGGITQSPKYLFRKEGQNVTLSCEQNLNHDAMYWYRQDPGQGLRLIYYSQIVNDFQKGDIAEGYSVSREKKESFPLTVTSAQKNPTAFYLCASSIVRTGPYEQYFGPGTRLTVT.

The rearrangement joins TRBV30 to TRBJ2-3; no reliable D call. Trimming left V 2 bases short and J 2 bases short, with 14 bases between. Germline assignment: CDR1 GTSNPN and CDR2 SVGIG (reference sequence). This CDR3 has 15 amino acids. In nucleotides, the CDR3 is TGTGCCTGGAGTCCTACGGAGATACTCACAGATACGCAGTATTTT. Encoded protein: CAWSPTEILTDTQYF.

J is TRBJ1-2 and V is TRBV5-1, with TRBD1 matching over 8 bases. The V gene end was trimmed by 3 bases and the J gene end by 6 bases; junction bases not matched to a gene: 4. The V gene's germline CDR1 is SGHRS and CDR2 YFSETQ. The CDR3 has 13 residues. CDR3 protein: CASSSGQGHGYTF. In DNA, the CDR3 is TGCGCCAGCAGCTCCGGACAGGGTCATGGCTACACCTTC.

This clone is a singleton in its sample. The V gene is TRBV7-9, the J gene TRBJ2-7; D may be TRBD2 (6 bases). Germline V gives CDR1 SEHNR, CDR2 FQNEAQ (reference sequence). V was pared by 5 bases and J by 0 bases, with 20 bases between. The CDR3 spans 17 residues. DNA for the CDR3: TGTGCCAGCAGCCCCCTGGGAGGTTTTGGGACCTCCTACGAGCAGTACTTC. It specifies CASSPLGGFGTSYEQYF.

The gene calls are TRBV1 and TRBJ2-7; the D call TRBD1 from the table was never checked on the DNA. TRBV1 is labeled a pseudogene. CDR3 size: 14 residues. The CDR3 sequence is CTSSPIDRGVEQYF. CDR3 in DNA: TGCACCAGCAGCCCTATAGACAGGGGGGTCGAGCAGTACTTC.

The chain combines TRBV7-3 with TRBJ2-7; TRBD2 matches at 7 bases. CDR1 is SGHTA and CDR2 is FQGTGA in the germline V gene. J gave up 2 bases and V 5 bases, and 9 bases lay outside the gene matches. This CDR3 region has 15 residues. The CDR3 protein is CASSGTSVYTYEQYF. The CDR3 DNA is TGTGCCAGCAGCGGAACTAGCGTCTACACCTACGAGCAGTACTTC.

The rearrangement uses TRBV6-1 and TRBJ1-3; no definite D call. This CDR3 is 12 amino acids long. V was pared by 7 bases and J by 2 bases, with 6 bases between. The germline V gene has CDR1 MNHNS and CDR2 SASEGT. The CDR3, as DNA: TGTGCCAGCAATAAAGCTGGAAACACCATATATTTT. Amino acid sequence: CASNKAGNTIYF.

The chain carries TRBV15 and TRBJ2-7, with 10 bases fitting TRBD2. Trimming cost V 5 bases and J 3 bases; bases outside gene matches: 7. This CDR3 spans 15 amino acids. Looked up from germline, CDR1 is LNHNV and CDR2 is YYDKDF (reference sequence). The CDR3 is CATSGELAGLYEQYF. In DNA, the CDR3 is TGTGCCACCAGCGGCGAACTAGCGGGACTCTACGAGCAGTACTTC.

On this clone itself: No conserved phenylalanine or tryptophan is present at the end of the CDR3, so a read error is the likely explanation. The limits of the CDR3 on the DNA are not certain, so only TCRdb's listed CDR3 is given. The V gene is TRBV5-3, the J gene TRBJ1-2; the D call TRBD1 from the table was never checked on the DNA. TRBV5-3 is reported as an ORF; its role is uncertain. Counting both end residues, the CDR3 totals 11 amino acids. This CDR3 is CARSEQGPPEV.

A few counts support this clone. CDR3 sequence reads: CASSLDVTGTGGAGYGYTF. Written as DNA, the CDR3 is TGTGCCAGCAGCTTAGACGTAACCGGGACAGGGGGCGCCGGCTATGGCTACACCTTC. The chain uses TRBV7-9 and TRBJ1-2, with 12 positions matching TRBD1. The trim removed 1 base at V and 4 bases at J, leaving 13 bases unmatched. The CDR3 length is 19 residues. The germline V gene has CDR1 SEHNR and CDR2 FQNEAQ (reference sequence).

V is TRBV18 and J is TRBJ2-3; 11 nucleotides align to TRBD2. Germline V lookup: CDR1 KGHSH, CDR2 LQKENI. Trimming removed 3 bases from V and 3 bases from J; junction bases left unmatched: 5. This CDR3 has 16 amino acids. This CDR3 reads CASSPETSGGTDTQYF. The CDR3 DNA reads as TGTGCCAGCTCACCTGAAACTAGCGGGGGAACAGATACGCAGTATTTT. The full variable domain, completed using reference TRBV18 and TRBJ2-3, is NAGVMQNPRHLVRRRGQEARLRCSPMKGHSHVYWYRQLPEEGLKFMVYLQKENIIDESGMPKERFSAEFPKEGPSILRIQQVVRGDSAAYFCASSPETSGGTDTQYFGPGTRLTVL.

This clone was found a few times. This rearrangement joins TRBV6-5 to TRBJ1-6; a weak D match, TRBD1 (5 bases). The CDR3 consists of 15 residues. Germline V gene sequence: CDR1 MNHEY, CDR2 SVGAGI. Between the trimmed V and J ends, which lost 4 bases and 8 bases, there was a span of 15 bases. In DNA, the CDR3 is TGTGCCAGCAGTTCAGCAGCCTTGGGGGATTCACCCCTCCACTTT. Its translation: CASSSAALGDSPLHF.

This chain links TRBV19 with TRBJ1-5, with 9 bases matching TRBD1. The CDR3 is 16 amino acids. Germline CDR1 and CDR2: LNHDA and SQIVND (reference sequence). V shed 4 bases, J shed 3 bases, and the junction held 7 bases outside the gene matches. CDR3 loop: CASSSLDRGDNQPQHF. CDR3 in DNA: TGTGCCAGTAGTAGCTTGGACAGGGGTGACAATCAGCCCCAGCATTTT.

The chain links TRBV27 to TRBJ2-3; D is undetermined. The CDR3 length is 12 residues. V lost 8 bases, J lost 5 bases, and 11 bases lay in between. Germline-derived CDR1 and CDR2 are MNHEY and SMNVEV (reference sequence). The DNA of the CDR3 is TGTGCCAGCGCACAGACGGGAGATACGCAGTATTTT. Amino acid sequence: CASAQTGDTQYF.

The V call is TRBV10-3, the J call TRBJ2-4; D is perhaps TRBD1 or TRBD2 (6 bases each). V was clipped by 2 bases and J by 0 bases, with 20 bases between them. CDR1 is ENHRY, CDR2 SYGVKD, per germline. This CDR3 is built from 19 residues. The chain's CDR3 is CAISELGTLGGQAKNIQYF. CDR3 bases: TGTGCCATCAGTGAGCTTGGGACACTGGGAGGACAAGCCAAAAACATTCAGTACTTC.

The V gene is TRBV5-4, the J gene TRBJ2-1; TRBD2 is a possible D gene (5 bases). The CDR3 has 14 residues. The V end lost 0 bases, the J end lost 2 bases, and 6 bases lay between the germline ends. Germline-derived CDR1 and CDR2 are SGHNT and YYREEE (reference sequence). The chain's CDR3 is CASSLERPYNEQFF. The CDR3 DNA sequence: TGTGCCAGCAGCTTGGAGCGGCCCTACAATGAGCAGTTCTTC.

The chain employs TRBV4-2 and TRBJ1-5, with a weak D call TRBD1 (5 bases). Germline V gene lookup returns CDR1 LGHNA and CDR2 YNFKEQ. CDR3 size: 15 residues. The germline V and J ends were trimmed by 1 base and 5 bases, with 12 bases remaining between them. DNA for the CDR3: TGTGCCAGCAGCCAAGTCAAATGGGGGGATCAGCCCCAGCATTTT. As protein: CASSQVKWGDQPQHF.

The CDR3 nucleotides read TGCAGCGTTGTTAGGACTAGCGGGACCAATGAGCAGTTCTTC. Its translation: CSVVRTSGTNEQFF. The chain links TRBV29-1 to TRBJ2-1; 12 bases are a match to TRBD2. Germline CDR1 and CDR2: SQVTM and ANQGSEA. The CDR3 is made up of 14 amino acids. After removal of 4 bases from V and 6 bases from J, the junction contained 4 bases not matched to a gene.

This clone was seen only a few times. The chain links TRBV30 to TRBJ1-3; TRBD1 might be the D (5 bases). With 2 bases removed from V and 0 bases from J, the gap between germline ends came to 20 bases. There are 18 residues in the CDR3. Per the germline V gene, CDR1 is GTSNPN and CDR2 is SVGIG (reference sequence). CDR3 in amino acids: CAWSRAGGGARSGNTIYF. CDR3 coding DNA: TGTGCCTGGAGTCGGGCAGGCGGGGGAGCTCGCTCTGGAAACACCATATATTTT. Full variable domain (rest looked up from reference TRBV30 and TRBJ1-3): SQTIHQWPATLVQPVGSPLSLECTVEGTSNPNLYWYRQAAGRGLQLLFYSVGIGQISSEVPQNLSASRPQDRQFILSSKKLLLSDSGFYLCAWSRAGGGARSGNTIYFGEGSWLTVV.

V is TRBV11-1 and J is TRBJ2-4; 9 nucleotides align to TRBD2. The V gene's germline CDR1 is SGHAT and CDR2 FQDESV (reference sequence). The CDR3 totals 18 residues. V lost 0 bases to trimming and J lost 4 bases; unmatched junction nucleotides: 10. The CDR3, as DNA: TGTGCCAGCAGCTTAGCGCGGGAGGGACAGTCTAATAAAAACATTCAGTACTTC. It translates to CASSLAREGQSNKNIQYF.

This clone turned up a few times. CDR3 in amino acids: CASSAQGVGANVLTF. In nucleotides, the CDR3 is TGTGCCAGCAGCGCACAGGGTGTTGGGGCCAACGTCCTGACTTTC. The rearrangement uses TRBV9 and TRBJ2-6; D possibly corresponds to TRBD1 (6 bases). Per germline, CDR1 SGDLS and CDR2 YYNGEE. CDR3 length equals 15 residues. The ends were cut back, 3 bases at V and 3 bases at J, with 10 bases in the middle.

The chain combines TRBV6-1 with TRBJ2-7; a possible D gene is TRBD1 (7 bases). The CDR3 runs to 14 residues. The germline V and J ends were trimmed by 6 bases and 12 bases, with 24 bases remaining between them. Per the germline V gene, CDR1 is MNHNS and CDR2 is SASEGT. The CDR3 bases are TGTGCCAGCAGACCGTCGACAGGGACTTCCACCTCGTACTTC. Protein sequence: CASRPSTGTSTSYF.

V usage is TRBV5-8 and J usage is TRBJ1-1; the D gene is possibly TRBD1 (6 bases). Between the trimmed V and J ends, which lost 5 bases and 0 bases, there was a span of 14 bases. The CDR3 runs to 15 residues. Germline V gene lookup returns CDR1 SGHTS and CDR2 YDEGEE. The CDR3 reads CASSGGGSMNTEAFF. The CDR3 nucleotides are TGTGCCAGCAGTGGGGGGGGCAGCATGAACACTGAAGCTTTCTTT.